This T cell receptor (beta chain) was identified in a study of T cell responses to AZD1222 COVID-19 vaccine (dated by TCRdb to the early 2020s). General notes on the study: AZD1222 recipients given second doses at about 4 weeks or at about 12 weeks were pooled, since spike-specific TCR depth and breadth were not found to differ between the two schedules. TCR sequencing was performed for about 240 trial participants, of whom about 200 were given two doses of AZD1222 and around 25 were given two doses of MenACWY control vaccine. Enrollment into the trials was organized by age into subgroups of 18-55, 56-69 and 70-plus years, and those subgroups contained roughly 150, 30 and 60 TCR-sequenced participants, respectively.

What the work shows at the level of the full study, not this receptor alone: Conclusions about previously exposed vaccinees were limited because only five to seven AZD1222 recipients were SARS-CoV-2 seropositive at baseline. The vaccine-associated CD4 TCRs covered the entire spike protein, and the dominant responses fell in regions 160-218 and 743-854. Because no samples from the day 14 peak response were available, repertoires could be characterized only after the peak T cell response. Spike-specific TCR breadth and depth rose significantly after two AZD1222 doses compared with day 0 and with MenACWY recipients. Most participants were white British and females outnumbered males, and the authors suggested that clonal diversity may have been underestimated. In the small 56-69-year group, the increase in depth fell short of significance, most likely because of low power. Nearly half of unique spike-specific TCRs reportedly recognized epitopes outside regions mutated in the B.1.351 and B.1.1.7 variants.

The CDR3 regions of human TCRbeta chains were subjected to immunosequencing. Per the authors' processing: Repertoire TCRs were matched against a reference library of SARS-CoV-2-specific TCRs generated with the MIRA antigen-specificity platform. Breadth meant the fraction of unique TCRs that were SARS-CoV-2-associated, whereas depth meant the fraction of total T cells that were SARS-CoV-2-associated. Using the MIRA data, each spike-specific TCR was assigned both to the spike region to which the TCR was reactive and to a CD4 or CD8 class. Log10-transformed breadth and depth values were compared by one-way ANOVA with Sidak's multiple comparisons tests. TCRdb retrieved this table from immuneACCESS and kept in-frame rearrangements only. Not all clones are present; in checked studies, unresolved V genes account for under half, and no reason is known for the remainder. That table gives V, J and clone size, and the DNA gave D and trimming. The sample includes some 120,000 clones, with more than 65% observed a single time. The ten largest clones represent approximately 10% of the sample.

Sample time point, as interpreted from the label and publication: baseline before first vaccination. Samples from vaccinated people were obtained from the UK trials COV001 and COV002, which included a single-blind randomized controlled phase 2/3 trial of AZD1222 (ChAdOx1 nCoV-19) in healthy adults. For TCRbeta chain sequencing, PBMC samples were collected from trial participants at day 0 and at day 28 after the second dose. Including cysteine and phenylalanine, the CDR3 has 18 amino acids. The kept DNA is CDR3 alone, 54 bases in frame from the first base. The germline V gene yields MDHEN for CDR1 and SYDVKM for CDR2. Cut back by 6 bases and 0 bases, the V and J ends lie 21 bases apart. With respect to this clone: The target of this receptor is not known. No base quality information exists; no much larger clone differs at one position.

The sequence derives from an adult in good health. This receptor chain uses TRBV28 and TRBJ1-5; too little of a D gene remains to name it. Sequencing used peripheral blood, obtained on day 0 of AZD1222 vaccination. The CDR3 loop reads CASSTPHSRRNSNQPQHF. The DNA is TGTGCCAGCAGCACTCCCCACTCACGACGGAATAGCAATCAGCCCCAGCATTTT.